A single sample gave rise to the 22 T cell receptor beta chains below, sequenced in a study of blood T cell repertoires in COVID-19. Here immunoSEQ multiplex PCR was the method, and the copy in TCRdb shows in-frame clones only, minus some. Of hundreds of thousands of clones detected, around nine tenths appear once; the ten largest clones hold 1.5% to 2%. Sequenced material: peripheral blood. The receptors stem from a woman aged 55-69 years who had recovered from COVID-19.

V is TRBV19 and J is TRBJ1-6; D gene uncertain. The CDR3 sequence is 16 residues long. Deletions cut 5 bases from V and 3 bases from J, with 14 bases between. CDR1 and CDR2 from the germline V gene are LNHDA and SQIVND (reference sequence). CDR3 loop: CASSPQVSHYNSPLHF. For the CDR3, the DNA is TGTGCCAGTAGTCCTCAGGTGTCGCACTATAATTCACCCCTCCACTTT.

The genes are TRBV19 and TRBJ2-7, with D possibly TRBD2 on 7 matching bases. CDR1 and CDR2 from the germline V gene are LNHDA and SQIVND (reference sequence). The CDR3 length is 15 residues. Between the trimmed V and J ends, which lost 5 bases and 2 bases, there was a span of 16 bases. The DNA of the CDR3 is TGTGCCAGTAGTCCGAGGGGGGGAACACCCTACGAGCAGTACTTC. It translates to CASSPRGGTPYEQYF.

The chain joins TRBV7-3 to TRBJ2-2; D gene unclear. There are 15 residues in the CDR3. Per the germline V gene, CDR1 is SGHTA and CDR2 is FQGTGA. V lost 2 bases and J 5 bases, leaving 12 bases between the germline ends. In DNA, the CDR3 is TGTGCCAGCAGCTTACCGGTTTTCGGTACCGGGGAGCTGTTTTTT. This encodes CASSLPVFGTGELFF.

The sample holds a few counts of this clone. The rearrangement joins TRBV3-1 (or the pseudogene TRBV3-2) to TRBJ1-3; D is unclear. V was trimmed by 4 bases and J by 4 bases, leaving 5 bases between them. This CDR3 comprises 12 residues. Per the germline V gene, CDR1 is LGHDT and CDR2 is YNNKEL (reference sequence). DNA of the CDR3: TGTGCCAGCAGCCTACAGGGAAACACCATATATTTT. Its protein is CASSLQGNTIYF.

The CDR3 DNA sequence: TGTGCCAGCAGCCGTACGGACACTGAAGCTTTCTTT. It yields the protein CASSRTDTEAFF. The chain combines TRBV7-9 with TRBJ1-1; no clear D. The CDR3 contains 12 residues. V was shortened by 5 bases and J by 3 bases, with 7 bases between the two germline ends. Germline-derived CDR1 and CDR2 are SEHNR and FQNEAQ (reference sequence).

The rearrangement uses TRBV6-1 and TRBJ1-2, with TRBD1 matching over 7 bases. Trimming removed 1 base from V and 8 bases from J; junction bases left unmatched: 7. The length of the CDR3 is 14 residues. Germline V gene data show CDR1 as MNHNS and CDR2 as SASEGT. The CDR3 DNA reads as TGTGCCAGCAGTGAAGGAGACAGGGTATTCGGCTACACCTTC. Protein product: CASSEGDRVFGYTF.

The chain joins TRBV4-3 to TRBJ1-6; D possibly corresponds to TRBD1 (5 bases). V was trimmed by 1 base and J by 6 bases, leaving 10 bases between them. Per germline, CDR1 LGHNA and CDR2 YSLEER. This CDR3 is built from 15 residues. The CDR3 protein is CASSQVLDSNSPLHF. CDR3 nucleotide sequence: TGCGCCAGCAGCCAAGTCCTTGACAGTAATTCACCCCTCCACTTT.

The chain employs TRBV7-9 and TRBJ2-5; a weak D match, TRBD1 (6 bases). CDR3 length: 16 residues. CDR1 SEHNR and CDR2 FQNEAQ come from the germline V gene (reference sequence). Trimming removed 5 bases from V and 5 bases from J, with 21 bases in between. CDR3 in amino acids: CASSPRSLTGRETQYF. The CDR3 coding sequence is TGTGCCAGCAGCCCCCGCTCGTTAACAGGGCGGGAGACCCAGTACTTC. Looking up the rest from reference TRBV7-9 and TRBJ2-5 gives the full variable domain: DTGVSQNPRHKITKRGQNVTFRCDPISEHNRLYWYRQTLGQGPEFLTYFQNEAQLEKSRLLSDRFSAERPKGSFSTLEIQRTEQGDSAMYLCASSPRSLTGRETQYFGPGTRLLVL.

The chain is built from TRBV6-2 or TRBV6-3 and TRBJ2-7; perhaps TRBD1 as D (6 bases). The V and J ends lost 0 bases and 3 bases respectively, with 15 bases between them. CDR1 MNHEY and CDR2 SVGEGT come from the germline V gene. CDR3 length: 16 amino acids. The CDR3 bases are TGTGCCAGCAGTTACTCAACAGGGATCACATTCTACGAGCAGTACTTC. As protein: CASSYSTGITFYEQYF.

The V gene is TRBV12-5, the J gene TRBJ1-6, with 8 bases matching TRBD1. Germline CDR1 is LGHNT and CDR2 is FRNRAP. This CDR3 is built from 14 residues. The junction had 7 bases not matched to a gene; V was cut back by 6 bases and J by 9 bases. The CDR3 DNA follows: TGTGCTAGTGGGGAGGGACAGGACGGTTCACCCCTCCACTTT. Translated: CASGEGQDGSPLHF. Supplemented by reference TRBV12-5 and TRBJ1-6, the full variable domain reads DARVTQTPRHKVTEMGQEVTMRCQPILGHNTVFWYRQTMMQGLELLAYFRNRAPLDDSGMPKDRFSAEMPDATLATLKIQPSEPRDSAVYFCASGEGQDGSPLHFGNGTRLTVT.

This rearrangement joins TRBV5-4 to TRBJ1-1, with 9 nucleotides matching TRBD1. From germline, CDR1 is SGHNT and CDR2 YYREEE (reference sequence). Trimming took 6 bases from V and 1 from J; bases not matched to a gene: 7. This CDR3 is 15 amino acids long. The CDR3 protein is CASNFKDRGNTEAFF. CDR3 nucleotides: TGTGCCAGCAACTTTAAGGACAGGGGGAACACTGAAGCTTTCTTT.

The chain joins TRBV3-1 (or the pseudogene TRBV3-2) to TRBJ2-3, with 7 nucleotides matching TRBD2. The CDR3 contains 13 residues. The junction had 8 bases not matched to a gene; V was cut back by 7 bases and J by 7 bases. Germline CDR1 LGHDT, CDR2 YNNKEL (reference sequence). CDR3 residues: CASKTGGGHTQYF. CDR3 coding DNA: TGTGCCAGCAAAACAGGCGGGGGACATACGCAGTATTTT.

V usage is TRBV3-1 (or the pseudogene TRBV3-2) and J usage is TRBJ2-7; 10 bases align to TRBD1. The V gene end was trimmed by 1 base and the J gene end by 6 bases; junction bases not matched to a gene: 9. The CDR3 loop spans 16 amino acids. Germline V lookup: CDR1 LGHDT, CDR2 YNNKEL (reference sequence). CDR3 coding DNA: TGTGCCAGCAGCCAAGGGGGCCGACAGGGGGCTCTCGAGCAGTACTTC. It yields the protein CASSQGGRQGALEQYF.

The rearrangement uses TRBV15 and TRBJ2-2, with D hard to call. CDR3 length: 16 amino acids. The V gene lost 4 bases and the J gene lost 3 bases, with 15 bases spanning the gap. Germline assignment: CDR1 LNHNV and CDR2 YYDKDF (reference sequence). Here the CDR3 DNA reads TGTGCCACCAGCATCAGTCCAGTCACGCACACCGGGGAGCTGTTTTTT. Amino acids: CATSISPVTHTGELFF.

The genes are TRBV7-2 and TRBJ2-3; perhaps TRBD1 as D (6 bases). This CDR3 has 14 amino acids. Germline V CDR1 and CDR2: SGHTA, FQGNSA. V dropped 5 bases and J dropped 6 bases, with 15 bases sitting between them. In nucleotides, the CDR3 is TGTGCCAGCAGCGGCCTGGGGGCTTGGGATACGCAGTATTTT. Its translation is CASSGLGAWDTQYF.

The V gene is TRBV15, the J gene TRBJ1-5; TRBD1 might be the D (5 bases). Trimming removed 3 bases at V and 7 bases at J, with 16 bases between. The CDR3 has 15 amino acids. Germline CDR1 reads LNHNV; CDR2 reads YYDKDF (reference sequence). The CDR3 reads CATSRAIAGLQPQHF. CDR3 bases: TGTGCCACCAGCAGGGCCATAGCGGGGCTACAGCCCCAGCATTTT.

The chain uses TRBV28 and TRBJ2-2; weak D call: TRBD1 (6 bases). The CDR3 loop spans 14 amino acids. Germline lookup yields CDR1 MDHEN and CDR2 SYDVKM. The germline V and J ends were trimmed by 6 bases and 11 bases, with 19 bases remaining between them. The CDR3 sequence: CASRSTGRSGELFF. Written as DNA, the CDR3 is TGTGCCAGCAGGAGTACAGGGCGATCGGGAGAGCTGTTTTTT.

The chain links TRBV15 to TRBJ1-5; D gene ambiguous. CDR3 length: 13 residues. The germline CDR1 and CDR2 sequences are LNHNV and YYDKDF (reference sequence). The V and J ends lost 0 bases and 7 bases respectively, with 7 bases between them. CDR3 bases: TGTGCCACCAGCAGAGAAGCGGTCCAGCCCCAGCATTTT. Its translation is CATSREAVQPQHF.

The chain uses TRBV6-5 and TRBJ2-2; TRBD1 matches at 9 bases. The ends lost 6 bases at V and 3 bases at J; junction bases unmatched: 5. In germline, CDR1 is MNHEY, CDR2 SVGAGI. This CDR3 has 15 residues. CDR3 amino acids: CASRRDRAHTGELFF. The CDR3 nucleotides read TGTGCCAGCAGACGGGACAGGGCGCACACCGGGGAGCTGTTTTTT.

The chain recombines TRBV19 with TRBJ1-5, with D uncertain. CDR1 LNHDA and CDR2 SQIVND come from the germline V gene (reference sequence). The V end was cut by 8 bases, the J end by 6 bases, with 14 bases between. This CDR3 has 13 amino acids. CDR3 coding DNA: TGTGCCAGTGAGGGAGAGGGAGGTCAGCCCCAGCATTTT. It specifies CASEGEGGQPQHF.

This chain links TRBV9 with TRBJ2-1; weak D call: TRBD2 (7 bases). The CDR3 has 15 amino acids. The germline CDR1 and CDR2 sequences are SGDLS and YYNGEE. V was clipped by 2 bases and J by 6 bases, with 15 bases between them. CDR3 sequence reads: CASSVIGGLFNEQFF. CDR3 sequence (DNA): TGTGCCAGCAGCGTCATCGGGGGGCTTTTCAATGAGCAGTTCTTC.

This clone was recorded a few times. The rearrangement links TRBV2 to TRBJ1-6, with 11 bases aligning to TRBD1. Germline V gene lookup returns CDR1 SNHLY and CDR2 FYNNEI. The CDR3 is 17 amino acids. After removal of 0 bases from V and 3 bases from J, the junction contained 1 base not matched to a gene. The CDR3 loop reads CASSEAGQGVYNSPLHF. CDR3 coding DNA: TGTGCCAGCAGTGAAGCGGGACAGGGGGTCTATAATTCACCCCTCCACTTT.